The clone carrying this TCR beta chain has more than one count but fewer than ten. V was trimmed by 4 bases and J by 9 bases, leaving 13 bases between them. CDR3 size: 13 residues. Germline V gene lookup returns CDR1 MNHEY and CDR2 SVGEGT. This sample is drawn from a study of human T cells and chemical hapten exposure. TCRdb ran MiXCR on the RACE reads and lists one entry per CDR3 protein. The data contain 80,000 to 100,000 distinct CDR3 sequences, nearly 10% of them singletons. Time point indicated: pre-sensitization, week 0. Treatment noted: therapeutic diphenylcyclopropenone sensitization with weekly scalp DPC.

The sequencing used whole blood, collected in connection with sensitization to the hapten diphenylcyclopropenone (DPC). This receptor was taken from a woman in her thirties or forties with alopecia areata. Some clones in this sample may be carry-over from other donors' samples. The chain joins TRBV6-2 or TRBV6-3 to TRBJ2-1; D is uncertain. The CDR3 DNA follows: TGTGCCAGCAGTTGGGCCCTCTTGGTTGAGCAGTTCTTC. Its translation is CASSWALLVEQFF.